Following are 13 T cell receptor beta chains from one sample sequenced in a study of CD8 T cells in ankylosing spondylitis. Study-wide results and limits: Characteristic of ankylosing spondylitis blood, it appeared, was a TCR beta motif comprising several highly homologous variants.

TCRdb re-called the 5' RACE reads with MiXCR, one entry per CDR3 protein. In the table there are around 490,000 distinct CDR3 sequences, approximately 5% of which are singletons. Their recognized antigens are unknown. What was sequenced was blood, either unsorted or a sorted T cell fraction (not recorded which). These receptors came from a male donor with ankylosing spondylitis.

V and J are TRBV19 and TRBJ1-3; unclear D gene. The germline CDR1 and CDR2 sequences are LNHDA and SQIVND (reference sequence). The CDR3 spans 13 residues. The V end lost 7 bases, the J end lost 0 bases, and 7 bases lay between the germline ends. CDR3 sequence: CASKPTSGNTIYF. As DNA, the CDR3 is TGTGCCAGTAAACCCACCTCTGGAAACACCATATATTTT.

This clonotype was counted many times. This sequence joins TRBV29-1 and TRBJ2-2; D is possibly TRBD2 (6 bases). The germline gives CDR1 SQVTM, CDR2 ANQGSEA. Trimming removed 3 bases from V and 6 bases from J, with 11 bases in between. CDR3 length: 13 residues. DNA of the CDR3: TGCAGCGTTGAGAGGGAGGCGGCCGGGGAGCTGTTTTTT. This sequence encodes CSVEREAAGELFF.

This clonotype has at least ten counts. This CDR3 reads CASSPQSYGYTF. The CDR3 DNA reads as TGTGCCAGCAGTCCCCAGTCGTATGGCTACACCTTC. The chain combines TRBV6-2 or TRBV6-3 with TRBJ1-2; D uncertain. This CDR3 comprises 12 residues. The ends were cut back, 5 bases at V and 5 bases at J, with 9 bases in the middle. Germline V CDR1 and CDR2: MNHEY, SVGEGT.

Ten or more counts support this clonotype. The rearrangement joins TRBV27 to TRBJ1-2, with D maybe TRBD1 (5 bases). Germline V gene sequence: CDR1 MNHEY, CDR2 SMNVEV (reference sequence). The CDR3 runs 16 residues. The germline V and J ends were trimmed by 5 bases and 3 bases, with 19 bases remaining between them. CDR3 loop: CASSRDSGGFYYGYTF. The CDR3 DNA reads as TGTGCCAGCAGTCGGGACTCCGGAGGATTTTACTATGGCTACACCTTC.

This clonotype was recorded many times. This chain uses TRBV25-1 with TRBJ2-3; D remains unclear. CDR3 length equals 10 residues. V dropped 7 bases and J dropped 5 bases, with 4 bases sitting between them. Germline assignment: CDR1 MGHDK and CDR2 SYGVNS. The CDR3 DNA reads TGTGCCAGCATCAGAGATACGCAGTATTTT. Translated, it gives CASIRDTQYF.

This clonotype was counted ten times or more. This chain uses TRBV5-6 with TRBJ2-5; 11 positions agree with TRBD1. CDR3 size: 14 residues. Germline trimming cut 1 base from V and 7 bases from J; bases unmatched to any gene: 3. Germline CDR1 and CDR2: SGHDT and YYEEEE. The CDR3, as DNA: TGTGCCAGCAGCTTGAGGGACAGGGGGGTGACCCAGTACTTC. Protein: CASSLRDRGVTQYF. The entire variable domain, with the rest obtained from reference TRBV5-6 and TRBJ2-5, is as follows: DAGVTQSPTHLIKTRGQQVTLRCSPKSGHDTVSWYQQALGQGPQFIFQYYEEEERQRGNFPDRFSGHQFPNYSSELNVNALLLGDSALYLCASSLRDRGVTQYFGPGTRLLVL.

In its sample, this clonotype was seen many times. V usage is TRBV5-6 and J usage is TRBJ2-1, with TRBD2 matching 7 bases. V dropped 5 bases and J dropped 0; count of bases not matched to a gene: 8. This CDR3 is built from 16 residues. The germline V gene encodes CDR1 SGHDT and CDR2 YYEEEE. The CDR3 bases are TGTGCCAGCAGTTCGACTAGCCGGAGCTCCTACAATGAGCAGTTCTTC. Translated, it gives CASSSTSRSSYNEQFF. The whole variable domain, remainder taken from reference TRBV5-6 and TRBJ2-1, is DAGVTQSPTHLIKTRGQQVTLRCSPKSGHDTVSWYQQALGQGPQFIFQYYEEEERQRGNFPDRFSGHQFPNYSSELNVNALLLGDSALYLCASSSTSRSSYNEQFFGPGTRLTVL.

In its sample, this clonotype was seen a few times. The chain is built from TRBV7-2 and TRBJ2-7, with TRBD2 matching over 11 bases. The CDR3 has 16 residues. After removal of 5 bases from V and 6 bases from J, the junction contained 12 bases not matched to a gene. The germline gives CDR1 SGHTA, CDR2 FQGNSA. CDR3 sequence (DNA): TGTGCCAGCAGCGGGGGCATTACCGGGACTAGCGGCGAGCAGTACTTC. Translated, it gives CASSGGITGTSGEQYF.

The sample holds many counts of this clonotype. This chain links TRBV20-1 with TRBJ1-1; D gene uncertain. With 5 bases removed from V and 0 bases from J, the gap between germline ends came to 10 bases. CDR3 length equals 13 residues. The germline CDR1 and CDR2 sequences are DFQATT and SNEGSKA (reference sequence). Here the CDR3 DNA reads TGCAGTGCTTGCCGACGGTTGAACACTGAAGCTTTCTTT. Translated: CSACRRLNTEAFF.

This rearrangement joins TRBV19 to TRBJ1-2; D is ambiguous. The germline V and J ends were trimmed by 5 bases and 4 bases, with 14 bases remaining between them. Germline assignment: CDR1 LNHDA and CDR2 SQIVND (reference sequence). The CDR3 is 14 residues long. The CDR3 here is CASSRGGGTYGYTF. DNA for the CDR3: TGTGCCAGTAGTCGGGGTGGAGGTACCTATGGCTACACCTTC.

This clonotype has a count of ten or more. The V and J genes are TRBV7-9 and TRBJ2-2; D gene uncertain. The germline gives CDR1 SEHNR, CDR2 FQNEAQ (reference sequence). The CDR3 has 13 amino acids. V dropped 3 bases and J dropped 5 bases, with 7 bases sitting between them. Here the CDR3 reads CASSFLTTGELFF. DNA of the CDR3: TGTGCCAGCAGCTTTTTAACAACCGGGGAGCTGTTTTTT.

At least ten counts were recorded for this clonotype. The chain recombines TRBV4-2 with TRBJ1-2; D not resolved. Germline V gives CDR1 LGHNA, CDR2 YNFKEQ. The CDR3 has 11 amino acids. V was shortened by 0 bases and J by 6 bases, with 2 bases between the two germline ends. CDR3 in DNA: TGTGCCAGCAGCCAAGAGGATGGCTACACCTTC. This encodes CASSQEDGYTF.

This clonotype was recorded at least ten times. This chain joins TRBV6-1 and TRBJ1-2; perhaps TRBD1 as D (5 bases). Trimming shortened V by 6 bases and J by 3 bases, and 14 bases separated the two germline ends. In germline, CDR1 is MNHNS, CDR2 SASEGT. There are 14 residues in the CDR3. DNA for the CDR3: TGTGCCAGCAGAAAACCGGGACTCGACTATGGCTACACCTTC. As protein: CASRKPGLDYGYTF.